The 26 T cell receptor beta chains below all came from one sample that was sequenced in a study of T-cell reconstitution after alpha-beta-depleted transplantation in children. During its preparation, the TCRbeta library received unique molecular identifiers. MiXCR, run by TCRdb on the PCR reads, gives a single entry per CDR3 protein. Of about 980,000 distinct CDR3 sequences listed, about 26% were seen once; the top ten hold roughly 30%. Sample: PBMCs, mostly from graft donor cells, taken 360 days after TCRalphabeta/CD19-depleted stem cell transplant. The receptors shown here come from a boy in the first two years of life who had a stem cell transplant for SCID, so the T cells may come from the graft donor.

This clonotype was seen more than once but under ten times. V gene TRBV30 combines with J gene TRBJ2-6, with D unclear. Germline V gene sequence: CDR1 GTSNPN, CDR2 SVGIG (reference sequence). Deletions cut 8 bases from V and 2 bases from J, with 7 bases between. The CDR3 covers 12 residues. The CDR3: CALDAGANVLTF. In nucleotides, the CDR3 is TGTGCCCTGGATGCTGGGGCCAACGTCCTGACTTTC.

V and J are TRBV7-8 and TRBJ2-7; D perhaps matches TRBD2 (6 bases). This CDR3 is 13 amino acids long. Trimming removed 1 base at V and 7 bases at J, with 11 bases between. The germline V gene encodes CDR1 SGHVS and CDR2 FQNEAQ. DNA for the CDR3: TGTGCCAGCAGCTTAGAGAACGCGGGGGAGCAGTACTTC. This translates into CASSLENAGEQYF.

In this sample, this clonotype turned up a few times. The chain links TRBV20-1 to TRBJ2-5; no definite D call. This CDR3 comprises 11 residues. Germline-derived CDR1 and CDR2 are DFQATT and SNEGSKA (reference sequence). The V gene lost 7 bases and the J gene lost 1 base, with 7 bases spanning the gap. CDR3 residues: CSGFPQETQYF. In nucleotides, the CDR3 is TGCAGTGGGTTTCCCCAAGAGACCCAGTACTTC.

CDR3 sequence (DNA): TGTGCCAGCAGTTACTCGTCCGGCCACGGTGGCGACCGCACAGATACGCAGTATTTT. Its protein is CASSYSSGHGGDRTDTQYF. The rearrangement uses TRBV6-2 or TRBV6-3 and TRBJ2-3, with D uncertain. The germline CDR1 and CDR2 sequences are MNHEY and SVGEGT. Between the trimmed V and J ends, which lost 0 bases and 1 base, there was a span of 20 bases. The CDR3 is made up of 19 amino acids.

The table lists this clonotype with many counts. V and J are TRBV7-9 and TRBJ2-7; D remains unclear. The germline V and J ends were trimmed by 6 bases and 3 bases, with 6 bases remaining between them. This CDR3 contains 11 residues. Germline V gene lookup returns CDR1 SEHNR and CDR2 FQNEAQ (reference sequence). CDR3 in DNA: TGTGCCAGCAGTTCCCTCTACGAGCAGTACTTC. This encodes CASSSLYEQYF.

This clonotype has a handful of counts. This chain uses TRBV20-1 with TRBJ1-1; D unresolved. Per the germline V gene, CDR1 is DFQATT and CDR2 is SNEGSKA (reference sequence). CDR3 length: 13 residues. V lost 3 bases to trimming and J lost 8 bases, with 16 bases between them. CDR3 loop: CSASRQAYTEAFF. Here the CDR3 DNA reads TGCAGTGCTAGTAGGCAGGCCTATACGGAAGCTTTCTTT.

This clonotype was observed a few times. The chain joins TRBV6-1 to TRBJ1-2; 12 bases line up with TRBD1. The CDR3 covers 14 residues. The germline gives CDR1 MNHNS, CDR2 SASEGT. With 8 bases clipped from V and 8 bases from J, the junction kept 9 bases outside the gene matches. Here the CDR3 reads CASGRGQGATGYTF. The CDR3 bases are TGTGCCAGCGGGCGGGGACAGGGGGCGACGGGCTACACCTTC.

The chain uses TRBV7-8 and TRBJ1-1; no clear D gene. There are 12 residues in the CDR3. Germline V gene data show CDR1 as SGHVS and CDR2 as FQNEAQ. Trimming shortened V by 1 base and J by 7 bases, and 7 bases separated the two germline ends. CDR3 protein: CASSLEGSEAFF. In nucleotides, the CDR3 is TGTGCCAGCAGCTTAGAGGGCAGTGAAGCTTTCTTT.

There are a few counts of this clonotype. The V and J genes are TRBV6-5 and TRBJ2-1, with unresolved D. The CDR3 covers 17 residues. Germline CDR1 MNHEY, CDR2 SVGAGI. The V gene lost 0 bases and the J gene lost 1 base, with 13 bases spanning the gap. CDR3 region: CASSYSIGRRSYNEQFF. CDR3 in DNA: TGTGCCAGCAGTTACTCGATTGGGCGCAGGTCCTACAATGAGCAGTTCTTC.

The V gene is TRBV12-3 or TRBV12-4, the J gene TRBJ2-2; a possible D gene is TRBD1 (5 bases). This CDR3 comprises 15 residues. The germline V and J ends were trimmed by 6 bases and 1 base, with 12 bases remaining between them. CDR3 bases: TGTGCCAGCAGAAGGGGTTCCGAGAACACCGGGGAGCTGTTTTTT. Protein: CASRRGSENTGELFF.

This clonotype was found a few times. This sequence joins TRBV5-5 and TRBJ2-5, with TRBD1 identical over 8 bases. Germline CDR1 and CDR2: SGHKS and YYEKEE (reference sequence). The CDR3 runs to 15 residues. Germline trimming cut 0 bases from V and 4 bases from J; bases unmatched to any gene: 5. CDR3 region: CASSLGGGQGETQYF. The CDR3 coding sequence is TGTGCCAGCAGCTTGGGTGGAGGACAGGGAGAGACCCAGTACTTC.

This clonotype was found a few times. The chain employs TRBV5-1 and TRBJ2-3; weak D call: TRBD2 (6 bases). CDR1 is SGHRS, CDR2 YFSETQ, per germline. This CDR3 is built from 13 residues. Trimming left V 7 bases short and J 6 bases short, with 15 bases between. The CDR3 nucleotides are TGCGCCAGCGGAGACGGGAGTTTCGATACGCAGTATTTT. This codes for CASGDGSFDTQYF. Supplemented by reference TRBV5-1 and TRBJ2-3, the full variable domain reads KAGVTQTPRYLIKTRGQQVTLSCSPISGHRSVSWYQQTPGQGLQFLFEYFSETQRNKGNFPGRFSGRQFSNSRSEMNVSTLELGDSALYLCASGDGSFDTQYFGPGTRLTVL.

This clonotype occurred many times. The chain couples TRBV27 to TRBJ2-3; D may be TRBD1 or TRBD2 (5 bases each). The CDR3 runs 14 residues. The germline CDR1 and CDR2 sequences are MNHEY and SMNVEV (reference sequence). V was pared by 0 bases and J by 2 bases, with 6 bases between. CDR3 in DNA: TGTGCCAGCAGTTTATCGGGACCCACAGATACGCAGTATTTT. This encodes CASSLSGPTDTQYF.

This clonotype appeared a few times. Here the CDR3 reads CASSGGQGPYEQYF. The CDR3 DNA is TGTGCCAGCAGTGGGGGACAGGGCCCCTACGAGCAGTACTTC. The chain employs TRBV6-1 and TRBJ2-7; 9 positions agree with TRBD1. The junction had 3 bases not matched to a gene; V was cut back by 4 bases and J by 2 bases. From germline, CDR1 is MNHNS and CDR2 SASEGT. The CDR3 is 14 amino acids.

This clonotype has just a few counts. The chain couples TRBV2 to TRBJ2-1; perhaps TRBD1 as D (5 bases). V was clipped by 8 bases and J by 10 bases, with 15 bases between them. Germline CDR1 and CDR2: SNHLY and FYNNEI. CDR3 length: 12 residues. CDR3 coding DNA: TGTGCCAGCCAAAGTGATAACAGGGAGCAGTTCTTC. It encodes CASQSDNREQFF.

The chain has TRBV2 and TRBJ2-5, with D hard to call. This CDR3 comprises 12 residues. The ends were cut back, 10 bases at V and 1 base at J, with 10 bases in the middle. The germline gives CDR1 SNHLY, CDR2 FYNNEI. CDR3: CATGRTQETQYF. Here the CDR3 DNA reads TGTGCCACCGGACGGACCCAAGAGACCCAGTACTTC.

The V gene is TRBV9, the J gene TRBJ2-7, with 13 bases matching TRBD2. The CDR3 is 16 residues long. V shed 3 bases, J shed 6 bases, and the junction held 9 bases outside the gene matches. The V gene's germline CDR1 is SGDLS and CDR2 YYNGEE. The CDR3 protein is CASSAGTSGANFEQYF. In DNA, the CDR3 is TGTGCCAGCAGCGCCGGGACTAGCGGGGCGAATTTCGAGCAGTACTTC. The full variable domain, in which reference TRBV9 and TRBJ2-7 provide the parts outside the CDR3, is DSGVTQTPKHLITATGQRVTLRCSPRSGDLSVYWYQQSLDQGLQFLIQYYNGEERAKGNILERFSAQQFPDLHSELNLSSLELGDSALYFCASSAGTSGANFEQYFGPGTRLTVT.

The CDR3 DNA reads as TGTGCCAGCAGAGGCGGGATCAATCAGCCCCAGCATTTT. It specifies CASRGGINQPQHF. The V and J genes are TRBV6-2 or TRBV6-3 and TRBJ1-5; unclear D gene. Germline CDR1 MNHEY, CDR2 SVGEGT. Trimming took 6 bases from V and 3 from J, leaving 9 bases between them. The CDR3 contains 13 residues.

V gene TRBV20-1 combines with J gene TRBJ2-1; perhaps TRBD2 as D (6 bases). The CDR3 extends over 12 amino acids. The germline V gene has CDR1 DFQATT and CDR2 SNEGSKA (reference sequence). V shed 8 bases and J shed 0 bases, with 8 bases lying between them. The CDR3: CSSGSSYNEQFF. CDR3 nucleotides: TGCAGTTCCGGGAGCTCCTACAATGAGCAGTTCTTC.

This clonotype was detected a few times. The rearrangement links TRBV24-1 to TRBJ2-5; TRBD1 aligns across 8 bases. The CDR3 spans 15 residues. V dropped 4 bases and J dropped 5; count of bases not matched to a gene: 8. Germline loops: CDR1 KGHDR, CDR2 SFDVKD. CDR3 loop: CATSDDRGRGETQYF. CDR3 coding DNA: TGTGCCACCAGTGACGACAGGGGACGCGGGGAGACCCAGTACTTC.

This clonotype was found a few times. This chain connects TRBV18 to TRBJ2-5; 7 bases align to TRBD2. The CDR3 extends over 13 amino acids. Germline lookup yields CDR1 KGHSH and CDR2 LQKENI. Germline trimming cut 6 bases from V and 2 bases from J; bases unmatched to any gene: 3. The CDR3 region has the DNA TGTGCCAGCTCGAGGACTAGGCAAGAGACCCAGTACTTC. Translating it yields CASSRTRQETQYF.

The rearrangement links TRBV7-8 to TRBJ1-1; D gene unclear. The germline V and J ends were trimmed by 5 bases and 10 bases, with 29 bases remaining between them. This CDR3 region has 17 residues. Germline-derived CDR1 and CDR2 are SGHVS and FQNEAQ. CDR3: CASSAGALGQSGIGAFF. The DNA for the CDR3 is TGTGCCAGCAGCGCGGGAGCCTTAGGGCAGTCCGGGATTGGAGCTTTCTTT.

This chain connects TRBV11-2 to TRBJ1-1, with 12 positions matching TRBD1. Germline CDR1 is SGHAT and CDR2 is FQNNGV. Trimming took 6 bases from V and 2 from J; bases not matched to a gene: 4. The CDR3 length is 15 residues. The CDR3 spells CASRGQGAVNTEAFF. The CDR3 DNA is TGTGCCAGCAGGGGACAGGGGGCGGTAAACACTGAAGCTTTCTTT.

This rearrangement joins TRBV25-1 to TRBJ1-1; 8 bases align to TRBD1. The CDR3 contains 13 residues. J was trimmed by 7 bases and V by 3 bases; bases with no gene match: 4. Per germline, CDR1 MGHDK and CDR2 SYGVNS. CDR3 sequence (DNA): TGTGCCAGCAGTGAGCCGGACAGGGATGAAGCTTTCTTT. It is translated as CASSEPDRDEAFF.

The genes are TRBV5-1 and TRBJ2-4, with 8 bases identical to TRBD1. Per the germline V gene, CDR1 is SGHRS and CDR2 is YFSETQ. The CDR3 consists of 14 residues. V dropped 4 bases and J dropped 7; count of bases not matched to a gene: 7. For the CDR3, the DNA is TGCGCCAGCAGCCCGCGGGACAGGAAGAACATTCAGTACTTC. Translating gives CASSPRDRKNIQYF.

This clonotype has a handful of counts. CDR3 sequence reads: CASSYEGSNQPQHF. In nucleotides, the CDR3 is TGTGCCAGCAGTTACGAGGGAAGCAATCAGCCCCAGCATTTT. The chain carries TRBV6-5 and TRBJ1-5; D is undetermined. Looked up from germline, CDR1 is MNHEY and CDR2 is SVGAGI. Between the trimmed V and J ends, which lost 2 bases and 1 base, there was a span of 6 bases. CDR3 length: 14 amino acids.